A selection of T cell receptor beta chains follows, all from one sample in a study of kidney transplant recipient with SARS-CoV-2 infection. TCRdb re-derived calls from the reads in MiXCR, one entry per CDR3 protein. The sample yields approximately 240,000 distinct CDR3 sequences, about 30% seen once. The source was a blood sample, collected at baseline and on approximately day 120 from a kidney transplant recipient. The source is a male patient aged 30 to 39 who had COVID-19 and was a kidney transplant recipient. Among the T cells, some may be from the graft donor. Both conserved end residues are part of each CDR3. A D gene is named only where the DNA matches it firmly. A row's size may be missing; if present it is once, few, many or a size class.

clone size: many
J gene: TRBJ1-2
D gene: -
V gene: TRBV28
CDR3 DNA: TGTGCCACGACGGACAGAAGCTACACCTTC
CDR3 protein: CATTDRSYTF

clone size: -
J gene: TRBJ2-4
D gene: -
V gene: TRBV25-1
CDR3 DNA: TGTGCCAGCAGTGATAACACAGTCAAAAACATTCAGTACTTC
CDR3 protein: CASSDNTVKNIQYF

clone size: many
J gene: TRBJ1-2
D gene: -
V gene: TRBV10-2
CDR3 DNA: TGCGCCAGCAGTCAGCCCACCACTTCTAGAAAGACCTATGGCTACACCTTC
CDR3 protein: CASSQPTTSRKTYGYTF

clone size: many
J gene: TRBJ2-6
D gene: -
V gene: TRBV8-2
CDR3 DNA: TGTGGCATGGCTAGCAGGATAACACAAAGTCGGGCCAACGTCCTGACTTTC
CDR3 protein: CGMASRITQSRANVLTF

clone size: many
J gene: TRBJ2-2
D gene: TRBD2
V gene: TRBV18
CDR3 DNA: TGTGCCAGCTCACCGCCGGGACTAGCGGGAGGCACCGGGGAGCTGTTTTTT
CDR3 protein: CASSPPGLAGGTGELFF

clone size: many
J gene: TRBJ1-2
D gene: -
V gene: TRBV10-2
CDR3 DNA: TGCGCCAGCAGTAGTTGCTGCACTTCTAGAAAGACCTATGGCTACACCTTC
CDR3 protein: CASSSCCTSRKTYGYTF

clone size: many
J gene: TRBJ1-2
D gene: -
V gene: TRBV12-2
CDR3 DNA: TGTGCAAGTCGCTTTCCGTCGACTCCACGAAAGACCTATGGCTACACCTTC
CDR3 protein: CASRFPSTPRKTYGYTF

clone size: -
J gene: TRBJ2-3
D gene: -
V gene: TRBV2
CDR3 DNA: TGTACCAGTCTAGAAGGACTCCGGGACCTAAAAGATACGCAGTATTTT
CDR3 protein: CTSLEGLRDLKDTQYF

clone size: -
J gene: TRBJ1-2
D gene: -
V gene: TRBV5-7
CDR3 DNA: TGTGCCAGCTTCTGGAATCTTGCGCGAAAGACCTATGGCTACACCTTC
CDR3 protein: CASFWNLARKTYGYTF

clone size: many
J gene: TRBJ2-7
D gene: -
V gene: TRBV11-2
CDR3 DNA: TGTGCTAGCGAGGACGGGGGCGAGCAGTACTTC
CDR3 protein: CASEDGGEQYF

clone size: -
J gene: TRBJ2-2
D gene: -
V gene: TRBV28
CDR3 DNA: TGTGCCAGCAGCCTGGACAGTGGGCTAGACACCGGGGAGCTGTTTTTT
CDR3 protein: CASSLDSGLDTGELFF

clone size: -
J gene: TRBJ1-2
D gene: -
V gene: TRBV5-4
CDR3 DNA: TGTGCCAGCGTGAGAAGCGTACCAGGAAAGACCTATGGCTACACCTTC
CDR3 protein: CASVRSVPGKTYGYTF

clone size: many
J gene: TRBJ1-1
D gene: -
V gene: TRBV6-5
CDR3 DNA: TGTGCCAGCAGGAAAGGTTTTTTTAGCGGTACTGAAGCTTTCTTT
CDR3 protein: CASRKGFFSGTEAFF

clone size: many
J gene: TRBJ2-2
D gene: -
V gene: TRBV5-1
CDR3 DNA: TGCGCCAGCAGAGCACCCGGAGGAACCGGGGAGCTGTTTTTT
CDR3 protein: CASRAPGGTGELFF

clone size: few
J gene: TRBJ2-1
D gene: TRBD2
V gene: TRBV28
CDR3 DNA: TGTGCCAGCAGTTCCCCGACTAGCGGGAGCTACAATGAGCAGTTCTTC
CDR3 protein: CASSSPTSGSYNEQFF

clone size: -
J gene: TRBJ1-1
D gene: -
V gene: TRBV30
CDR3 DNA: TGTGCCTGGAGGCCCCCGGGGAACACTGAAGCTTTCTTT
CDR3 protein: CAWRPPGNTEAFF

clone size: many
J gene: TRBJ2-7
D gene: TRBD2
V gene: TRBV20-1
CDR3 DNA: TGCAGTGCTTCGCCCAGCGGGAGGAGCTACGAGCAGTACTTC
CDR3 protein: CSASPSGRSYEQYF

clone size: many
J gene: TRBJ1-2
D gene: -
V gene: TRBV12-2
CDR3 DNA: TGTGCAAGTCGCCATTTTACGACTCCACGAAAGACCTATGGCTACACCTTC
CDR3 protein: CASRHFTTPRKTYGYTF

clone size: many
J gene: TRBJ2-7
D gene: -
V gene: TRBV7-9
CDR3 DNA: TGTGCCAGCAGCTTAGCGGGCGAGCAGTACTTC
CDR3 protein: CASSLAGEQYF

clone size: -
J gene: TRBJ2-5
D gene: TRBD1
V gene: TRBV6-5
CDR3 DNA: TGTGCCAGCGACTCCCAACGAGGGGGCCGAAAGGAGGAGACCCAGTACTTC
CDR3 protein: CASDSQRGGRKEETQYF

clone size: many
J gene: TRBJ1-2
D gene: TRBD1
V gene: TRBV29-1
CDR3 DNA: TGCAGCGTTGATTCGACTCCGGGACAGGGCATGAGTGGCTACACCTTC
CDR3 protein: CSVDSTPGQGMSGYTF

clone size: many
J gene: TRBJ2-7
D gene: -
V gene: TRBV11-2
CDR3 DNA: TGTGCCAGCAGCTTAGATCCCCAGGGGTACGAGCAGTACTTC
CDR3 protein: CASSLDPQGYEQYF

clone size: -
J gene: TRBJ1-2
D gene: -
V gene: TRBV6-9
CDR3 DNA: TGTGCCAGCAGTAAGCATCAGCCTTACGGAAAGACCTATGGCTACACCTTC
CDR3 protein: CASSKHQPYGKTYGYTF

clone size: many
J gene: TRBJ2-1
D gene: TRBD2
V gene: TRBV11-2
CDR3 DNA: TGTGCCAGCAGCTTACCTCAGACTAGCATAGGCAATGAGCAGTTCTTC
CDR3 protein: CASSLPQTSIGNEQFF

clone size: many
J gene: TRBJ2-7
D gene: TRBD1
V gene: TRBV14
CDR3 DNA: TGTGCCAGCAGCCAAGATGGGTGGACAGGGAACAACGAGCAGTACTTC
CDR3 protein: CASSQDGWTGNNEQYF

clone size: many
J gene: TRBJ1-1
D gene: TRBD1
V gene: TRBV5-4
CDR3 DNA: TGTGCCAGCAGCTTGGCCAGGGGGGTTGAAGCTTTCTTT
CDR3 protein: CASSLARGVEAFF

clone size: many
J gene: TRBJ2-6
D gene: -
V gene: TRBV13
CDR3 DNA: TGTGCCAGCAGCGCAATCGGGAGCTCTGGGGCCAACGTCCTGACTTTC
CDR3 protein: CASSAIGSSGANVLTF

clone size: many
J gene: TRBJ1-1
D gene: -
V gene: TRBV3-1
CDR3 DNA: TGTGCCAGCAGCCTCCGGGGGGGCCCTGAAGCTTTCTTT
CDR3 protein: CASSLRGGPEAFF

clone size: many
J gene: TRBJ2-7
D gene: TRBD2
V gene: TRBV10-2
CDR3 DNA: TGCGCCAGCAGTGAAGGGGGACTAGCGGGACCTCACTACGAGCAGTACTTC
CDR3 protein: CASSEGGLAGPHYEQYF

clone size: few
J gene: TRBJ1-2
D gene: -
V gene: TRBV7-7
CDR3 DNA: TGTGCCAGCAGCGGTACTATTAAGTGCCGAAAGACCTATGGCTACACCTTC
CDR3 protein: CASSGTIKCRKTYGYTF

clone size: many
J gene: TRBJ2-7
D gene: TRBD2
V gene: TRBV5-6
CDR3 DNA: TGTGCCAGCCAGACTAGCGGGAGCGGGTACGAGCAGTACTTC
CDR3 protein: CASQTSGSGYEQYF

clone size: few
J gene: TRBJ2-3
D gene: -
V gene: TRBV12-3/TRBV12-4
CDR3 DNA: TGTGCCAGCACGCAGGGGTCCCCAGATACGCAGTATTTT
CDR3 protein: CASTQGSPDTQYF

clone size: -
J gene: TRBJ1-2
D gene: -
V gene: TRBV11-3
CDR3 DNA: TGTGCCAGCAGCAAAATTGTCGATCTCGGAAAGACCTATGGCTACACCTTC
CDR3 protein: CASSKIVDLGKTYGYTF

clone size: many
J gene: TRBJ1-6
D gene: -
V gene: TRBV13
CDR3 DNA: TGTGCCAGCAGCCGCGACGGGGGTGGAAATTCACCCCTCCACTTT
CDR3 protein: CASSRDGGGNSPLHF

clone size: many
J gene: TRBJ2-7
D gene: -
V gene: TRBV5-1
CDR3 DNA: TGCGCCAGCAGCTTGGCGCCGGGCCCCTACGAGCAGTACTTC
CDR3 protein: CASSLAPGPYEQYF

clone size: many
J gene: TRBJ1-4
D gene: TRBD1
V gene: TRBV13
CDR3 DNA: TGTGCCAGCAGCTCCTCCCAGGGGGGTGAAAAACTGTTTTTT
CDR3 protein: CASSSSQGGEKLFF

clone size: many
J gene: TRBJ1-5
D gene: TRBD1
V gene: TRBV6-1
CDR3 DNA: TGTGCCAGCAGTGAAGGGACAGGGCCGCGAGATCAGCCCCAGCATTTT
CDR3 protein: CASSEGTGPRDQPQHF

clone size: many
J gene: TRBJ2-1
D gene: -
V gene: TRBV28
CDR3 DNA: TGTGCCAGCAGTAACTACAATGAGCAGTTCTTC
CDR3 protein: CASSNYNEQFF

clone size: few
J gene: TRBJ1-2
D gene: -
V gene: TRBV5-1
CDR3 DNA: TGCGCCAGCGGCCTTGGATCGGTTCGAAAGACCTATGGCTACACCTTC
CDR3 protein: CASGLGSVRKTYGYTF

clone size: -
J gene: TRBJ1-1
D gene: TRBD1
V gene: TRBV9
CDR3 DNA: TGTGCCAGCAGCGTAGAATTAACGGACAGGGGCAAAGCTTTCTTT
CDR3 protein: CASSVELTDRGKAFF

clone size: -
J gene: TRBJ1-2
D gene: TRBD1
V gene: TRBV28
CDR3 DNA: TGTGCCAGCAGTTCCCAGGGGGGCTATGGCTACACCTTC
CDR3 protein: CASSSQGGYGYTF

clone size: -
J gene: TRBJ1-4
D gene: -
V gene: TRBV4-1
CDR3 DNA: TGCGCCAGCTCGAAGGGGAGGGGTGTGGAAAAACTGTTTTTT
CDR3 protein: CASSKGRGVEKLFF

clone size: many
J gene: TRBJ1-2
D gene: -
V gene: TRBV6-9
CDR3 DNA: TGTGCCAGCAGTCACCCAAGGCCTTACGGAAAGACCTATGGCTACACCTTC
CDR3 protein: CASSHPRPYGKTYGYTF

clone size: few
J gene: TRBJ2-1
D gene: TRBD2
V gene: TRBV14
CDR3 DNA: TGTGCCAGCAGCCAAGTGGGCCTAGCGGGAGTTGAGCAGTTCTTC
CDR3 protein: CASSQVGLAGVEQFF

clone size: many
J gene: TRBJ1-2
D gene: -
V gene: TRBV10-1
CDR3 DNA: TGCGCCAGCAGTGGCGCCTCAAGATCGCGAAAGACCTATGGCTACACCTTC
CDR3 protein: CASSGASRSRKTYGYTF

clone size: -
J gene: TRBJ2-3
D gene: -
V gene: TRBV5-1
CDR3 DNA: TGCGCCAGCAGCCGGCTCGCTACTGCAGATACGCAGTATTTT
CDR3 protein: CASSRLATADTQYF

clone size: many
J gene: TRBJ2-6
D gene: -
V gene: TRBV6-4
CDR3 DNA: TGTGCCAGCAGGGATCTCTCGTTAATGTACTCTGGGGCCAACGTCCTGACTTTC
CDR3 protein: CASRDLSLMYSGANVLTF

clone size: few
J gene: TRBJ2-2
D gene: TRBD2
V gene: TRBV29-1
CDR3 DNA: TGCAGCGTGCTCGGACTAGCGGGAGGTGAAGACACCGGGGGGCTGTTTTTT
CDR3 protein: CSVLGLAGGEDTGGLFF

clone size: few
J gene: TRBJ2-5
D gene: -
V gene: TRBV18
CDR3 DNA: TGTGCCAGCTCCCCGGGGGGCCTGGAGACCCAGTACTTC
CDR3 protein: CASSPGGLETQYF

clone size: many
J gene: TRBJ1-2
D gene: -
V gene: TRBV5-4
CDR3 DNA: TGTGCCAGCCTCCCGAAGGGTTATGGCTACACCTTC
CDR3 protein: CASLPKGYGYTF

clone size: many
J gene: TRBJ2-1
D gene: -
V gene: TRBV20-1
CDR3 DNA: TGCAGTGCTAGTCCTCAGGGGAGGAAGCAGTTCTTC
CDR3 protein: CSASPQGRKQFF

clone size: many
J gene: TRBJ1-2
D gene: TRBD1
V gene: TRBV6-6
CDR3 DNA: TGTGCCAGCGGAAAGGGACAGGGAAATGGCTACACCTTC
CDR3 protein: CASGKGQGNGYTF

clone size: many
J gene: TRBJ1-6
D gene: -
V gene: TRBV9
CDR3 DNA: TGTGCCAGCAGCGCCGGGGGGGGCAGCGGTTCACCCCTCCACTTT
CDR3 protein: CASSAGGGSGSPLHF

clone size: -
J gene: TRBJ2-3
D gene: TRBD2
V gene: TRBV20-1
CDR3 DNA: TGCAGTGCTTCTAGCGGGAGTAGGTCAGATACGCAGTATTTT
CDR3 protein: CSASSGSRSDTQYF

clone size: many
J gene: TRBJ2-1
D gene: TRBD2
V gene: TRBV11-2
CDR3 DNA: TGTGCCAGCAGCGGATATAGCGGGGGGGAAAGGAATGAGCAGTTCTTC
CDR3 protein: CASSGYSGGERNEQFF

clone size: many
J gene: TRBJ1-1
D gene: -
V gene: TRBV30
CDR3 DNA: TGTGCCTGGAGCTTGGGGCGCCGGACTGAAGCTTTCTTT
CDR3 protein: CAWSLGRRTEAFF

clone size: many
J gene: TRBJ1-6
D gene: -
V gene: TRBV12-3/TRBV12-4
CDR3 DNA: TGTGCCAGCAGTTTAGGTCCCTCTGGGGACTGGGGTTCACCCCTCCACTTT
CDR3 protein: CASSLGPSGDWGSPLHF

clone size: few
J gene: TRBJ1-2
D gene: -
V gene: TRBV7-9
CDR3 DNA: TGTGCCAGCAGCAGTTGTATATACCATGGAAAGACCTATGGCTACACCTTC
CDR3 protein: CASSSCIYHGKTYGYTF

clone size: many
J gene: TRBJ1-2
D gene: -
V gene: TRBV4-3
CDR3 DNA: TGCGCCAGCAGCTTTGATGAAGGACGTCGAAAGACCTATGGCTACACCTTC
CDR3 protein: CASSFDEGRRKTYGYTF